This T cell receptor (beta chain) was identified in a study of blood T cell repertoires in COVID-19. Study at large: There were acute and convalescent COVID-19 samples, and they came from the United States, Italy and Spain. Sources were T cells, B-cell-depleted T cells, or PBMCs; the material itself was cDNA or gDNA.

Seattle researchers signed up patients amid active infection and tracked them longitudinally. The germline V gene has CDR1 MGHRA and CDR2 YSYEKL. Trimming removed 4 bases from V and 7 bases from J, with 8 bases in between. This CDR3 is 12 amino acids long. Data came from immunoSEQ multiplex PCR; TCRdb stores just in-frame clones and leaves some out. The sample contains a few hundred thousand clones, approximately 91% of which appear only once. Sequenced: peripheral blood. The chain carries TRBV4-1 and TRBJ2-1; D remains ambiguous. The TCR originated in a person aged 18-29 years with COVID-19, enrolled during active disease. The CDR3 DNA reads as TGCGCCAGCAGCCTGGTGAGGAATGAGCAGTTCTTC. As protein: CASSLVRNEQFF.